The 23 T cell receptor beta chains reported below all come from one sample, sequenced in a study of cytomegalovirus exposure and HLA in healthy donors (dated by TCRdb to the late 2010s). The library was obtained by the immunoSEQ multiplex PCR assay. The multiplex PCR relied on a mix of 60 forward primers for TCR Vbeta segments and 13 reverse primers for TCR Jbeta segments. In its TCRdb copy, this immuneACCESS table keeps in-frame sequences only and misses some clones. Where compared with another copy, unresolved V genes explain less than half of these, and the others have no known cause. This sample is represented by around 150,000 clones; around 85% of them were singletons. The ten largest clones add up to under 0.95% of the sample. What was sequenced was PBMCs. The source of these receptors is a woman in her twenties or thirties in good health and CMV-seronegative.

This sequence joins TRBV4-1 and TRBJ1-3; D ambiguous. The CDR3 is 13 amino acids. Germline loops: CDR1 MGHRA, CDR2 YSYEKL. V gave up 3 bases and J gave up 4 bases, with 7 bases separating them. DNA for the CDR3: TGCGCCAGCAGCCACCCGGGGGGAAACACCATATATTTT. Translating gives CASSHPGGNTIYF.

The CDR3 sequence is CASSVGGGAEQYF. The CDR3 coding sequence is TGTGCCAGCAGCGTGGGCGGGGGGGCCGAGCAGTACTTC. V is TRBV9 and J is TRBJ2-7, with TRBD2 identical over 9 bases. CDR1 is SGDLS and CDR2 is YYNGEE in the germline V gene. This CDR3 is built from 13 residues. V shed 2 bases, J shed 6 bases, and the junction held 3 bases outside the gene matches.

The chain couples TRBV6-6 to TRBJ1-4, with 10 bases matching TRBD1. The CDR3 loop spans 16 amino acids. Germline V lookup: CDR1 MNHNY, CDR2 SVGAGI (reference sequence). J lost 2 bases, V lost 6 bases, and 6 bases had no gene match. The CDR3 sequence: CASSRQGATTNEKLFF. The CDR3 DNA is TGTGCCAGCAGCCGACAGGGGGCGACGACTAATGAAAAACTGTTTTTT.

V usage is TRBV27 and J usage is TRBJ1-1; D might be TRBD1 (6 bases). Germline CDR1 is MNHEY and CDR2 is SMNVEV (reference sequence). Trimming stripped 5 bases from V and 1 base from J, with 8 bases between. CDR3 length: 13 amino acids. The DNA for the CDR3 is TGTGCCAGCAGTAAACAGGGGAACACTGAAGCTTTCTTT. As protein: CASSKQGNTEAFF.

The chain couples TRBV25-1 to TRBJ2-2; 14 bases match TRBD2. Germline CDR1 reads MGHDK; CDR2 reads SYGVNS. The CDR3 has 18 amino acids. V gave up 1 base and J gave up 2 bases; unmatched junction bases: 3. CDR3 sequence reads: CASSESGLAGGNTGELFF. Written as DNA, the CDR3 is TGTGCCAGCAGTGAATCAGGACTAGCGGGGGGAAACACCGGGGAGCTGTTTTTT.

The rearrangement uses TRBV5-8 and TRBJ2-4; D possibly corresponds to TRBD1 (6 bases). CDR1 and CDR2 from the germline V gene are SGHTS and YDEGEE. V lost 1 base and J 3 bases, leaving 17 bases between the germline ends. This CDR3 contains 17 residues. CDR3 sequence reads: CASSLYTYRDDKNIQYF. In nucleotides, the CDR3 is TGTGCCAGCAGCTTGTACACATACAGGGATGACAAAAACATTCAGTACTTC.

The chain links TRBV5-4 to TRBJ2-4, with TRBD2 matching 8 bases. The ends lost 0 bases at V and 9 bases at J; junction bases unmatched: 8. Per germline, CDR1 SGHNT and CDR2 YYREEE (reference sequence). The CDR3 totals 15 residues. The CDR3 DNA sequence: TGTGCCAGCAGCTTGGACGGGGCGGGGGGAGGCATTCAGTACTTC. Its protein is CASSLDGAGGGIQYF.

This chain links TRBV30 with TRBJ2-7; 7 positions match TRBD2. J lost 3 bases, V lost 0 bases, and 23 bases had no gene match. The CDR3 has 20 residues. Germline loops: CDR1 GTSNPN, CDR2 SVGIG (reference sequence). The CDR3, as DNA: TGTGCCTGGAGTGTACGGGAGGTTTTCCCCCGGGACTGGAGGTTCTACGAGCAGTACTTC. Protein: CAWSVREVFPRDWRFYEQYF.

CDR3 nucleotides: TGTGCCAGCAGCTCTCGGGGGGGCCCAGATACGCAGTATTTT. This gives the protein CASSSRGGPDTQYF. The chain has TRBV7-7 and TRBJ2-3, with TRBD2 matching over 8 bases. Trimming took 4 bases from V and 4 from J; bases not matched to a gene: 4. Germline V gives CDR1 SSHAT, CDR2 FNYEAQ (reference sequence). This CDR3 comprises 14 residues.

The CDR3 region has the DNA TGTGCCTGGAGTGCCGGACTGATGAACACTGAAGCTTTCTTT. It yields the protein CAWSAGLMNTEAFF. The V and J genes are TRBV30 and TRBJ1-1; D unclear. V lost 1 base, J lost 0 bases, and 9 bases lay in between. The V gene's germline CDR1 is GTSNPN and CDR2 SVGIG (reference sequence). CDR3 length equals 14 residues. Full variable domain (outside the CDR3, taken from reference TRBV30 and TRBJ1-1): SQTIHQWPATLVQPVGSPLSLECTVEGTSNPNLYWYRQAAGRGLQLLFYSVGIGQISSEVPQNLSASRPQDRQFILSSKKLLLSDSGFYLCAWSAGLMNTEAFFGQGTRLTVV.

This clone has just one count. The CDR3 region is CASSVEPGAQPQHF. The CDR3 region has the DNA TGCGCCAGCAGTGTGGAGCCAGGGGCCCAGCCCCAGCATTTT. J is TRBJ1-5 and V is TRBV10-2; TRBD1 might be the D (6 bases). V was shortened by 4 bases and J by 7 bases, with 14 bases between the two germline ends. Germline loops: CDR1 WSHSY, CDR2 SAAADI. The CDR3 contains 14 residues.

V usage is TRBV19 and J usage is TRBJ1-2; D gene uncertain. V lost 5 bases and J lost 4, with 8 bases in between. The germline CDR1 and CDR2 sequences are LNHDA and SQIVND (reference sequence). The CDR3 contains 12 residues. DNA for the CDR3: TGTGCCAGTAGTGAAACAGTCTATGGCTACACCTTC. It translates to CASSETVYGYTF.

V gene TRBV27 combines with J gene TRBJ2-4; 11 bases map to TRBD1. Looked up from germline, CDR1 is MNHEY and CDR2 is SMNVEV (reference sequence). V dropped 2 bases and J dropped 1; count of bases not matched to a gene: 16. This CDR3 region has 21 residues. In DNA, the CDR3 is TGTGCCAGCAGTTTACGTAAACACCCGGGACAGGGGGTCGGGGCCAAAAACATTCAGTACTTC. This sequence encodes CASSLRKHPGQGVGAKNIQYF.

The V and J genes are TRBV28 and TRBJ1-5, with D tentatively TRBD1 (5 bases). The CDR3 extends over 14 amino acids. Deletions cut 6 bases from V and 9 bases from J, with 18 bases between. Germline values: CDR1 MDHEN, CDR2 SYDVKM. For the CDR3, the DNA is TGTGCCAGCAGCCCAGCCGGACAAAGGGGGCCCCAGCATTTT. This translates into CASSPAGQRGPQHF.

The chain is built from TRBV15 and TRBJ2-7; TRBD2 agrees at 9 bases. J lost 5 bases, V lost 0 bases, and 8 bases had no gene match. In germline, CDR1 is LNHNV, CDR2 YYDKDF (reference sequence). There are 16 residues in the CDR3. CDR3 region: CATSRDLLAGAHEQYF. As DNA, the CDR3 is TGTGCCACCAGCAGAGACCTATTAGCGGGAGCCCACGAGCAGTACTTC.

The rearrangement links TRBV7-9 to TRBJ1-3; a weak D match, TRBD1 (6 bases). The CDR3 sequence is 14 residues long. The ends were cut back, 5 bases at V and 4 bases at J, with 12 bases in the middle. Germline V gives CDR1 SEHNR, CDR2 FQNEAQ (reference sequence). The CDR3 loop is CASSGAGVGNTIYF. CDR3 in DNA: TGTGCCAGCAGCGGGGCAGGGGTCGGAAACACCATATATTTT.

The chain joins TRBV1 to TRBJ1-1; the table's D call, TRBD1, has no DNA check behind it. TRBV1 is flagged as a pseudogene. The CDR3 consists of 19 residues. The CDR3 DNA reads as TGCACCAGCAGCCTATATCCCGGGACAGGGAATATCCTGAACACTGAAGCTTTCTTT. It codes for CTSSLYPGTGNILNTEAFF.

This clone has a handful of counts. The V gene is TRBV2, the J gene TRBJ1-5, with D unclear. The CDR3 covers 14 residues. Trimming cost V 8 bases and J 2 bases, with 13 bases left between them. CDR1 is SNHLY, CDR2 FYNNEI, per germline. CDR3 in DNA: TGTGCCAGCGAGTCGGGGTGGGGCAATCAGCCCCAGCATTTT. Translated: CASESGWGNQPQHF. The complete variable domain, with remaining parts taken from reference TRBV2 and TRBJ1-5, reads EPEVTQTPSHQVTQMGQEVILRCVPISNHLYFYWYRQILGQKVEFLVSFYNNEISEKSEIFDDQFSVERPDGSNFTLKIRSTKLEDSAMYFCASESGWGNQPQHFGDGTRLSIL.

This rearrangement joins TRBV27 to TRBJ1-2; 9 bases are a match to TRBD1. CDR3 length: 17 amino acids. In germline, CDR1 is MNHEY, CDR2 SMNVEV (reference sequence). V lost 3 bases, J lost 4 bases, and 12 bases stayed unmatched. CDR3 in DNA: TGTGCCAGCAGTTTTTTATCATCCGGGACAGGGACCTATGGCTACACCTTC. Residues: CASSFLSSGTGTYGYTF.

The chain uses TRBV6-5 and TRBJ2-6; no reliable D call. V shed 6 bases and J shed 3 bases, with 12 bases lying between them. Germline V lookup: CDR1 MNHEY, CDR2 SVGAGI. CDR3 length: 15 residues. CDR3 DNA: TGTGCCAGCAGCCCGACATTGTTTGGGGCCAACGTCCTGACTTTC. Translated, it gives CASSPTLFGANVLTF.

CDR3 in DNA: TGTGCCAGCAGCGTCAGGTCCGCCAGGGAAACCTACAATGAGCAGTTCTTC. Amino acid sequence: CASSVRSARETYNEQFF. V gene TRBV7-9 combines with J gene TRBJ2-1, with TRBD1 as a possible D gene (5 bases). The CDR3 extends over 17 amino acids. CDR1 is SEHNR and CDR2 is FQNEAQ in the germline V gene (reference sequence). The V end lost 5 bases, the J end lost 2 bases, and 19 bases lay between the germline ends.

V and J are TRBV25-1 and TRBJ2-7, with 7 bases matching TRBD2. CDR3 length: 16 amino acids. The V and J ends lost 3 bases and 2 bases, in that order; junction bases with no gene match: 10. The germline CDR1 and CDR2 sequences are MGHDK and SYGVNS. CDR3 protein: CASSESGLADTYEQYF. The CDR3 DNA sequence: TGTGCCAGCAGTGAGTCGGGGCTAGCGGACACCTACGAGCAGTACTTC.

This clone occurred a few times. The rearrangement joins TRBV5-4 to TRBJ1-1, with 8 bases matching TRBD1. Germline V gene data show CDR1 as SGHNT and CDR2 as YYREEE (reference sequence). This CDR3 has 15 residues. J lost 1 base, V lost 4 bases, and 6 bases had no gene match. The CDR3 DNA is TGTGCCAGCAGCGCGTCACAGGGGGAGAACACTGAAGCTTTCTTT. Translated, it gives CASSASQGENTEAFF.